This TCR beta chain is drawn from a study of PD-1 blockade in classical Hodgkin lymphoma. General study points: Patients with a complete response exhibited baseline diversity comparable to newly diagnosed patients. Compared with baseline, CD4+ but not CD8+ TCR diversity had risen significantly by C4D1. Some patients began nivolumab under 1 year after ASCT. These patients were excluded from later analyses.

The time point denotes: cycle 4 day 1 (C4D1), after five to seven weeks of nivolumab. Every single patient, without exception, relapsed after autologous stem cell transplantation, and brentuximab vedotin exposure varied. Profiling relied on immunoSEQ multiplex PCR, and the TCRdb table lists in-frame clones only, not all of them. The table records 96,000 or so clones, roughly 91% of them present only once. A word on this clone: What it binds is unknown.

This specimen was peripheral blood mononuclear cells (PBMCs), taken before the fourth cycle of nivolumab. The TCR sequence derives from a human donor with classical Hodgkin lymphoma.

The CDR3 DNA sequence: TGTGCCAGCAGCTTATTCTCACAGGGGTATGAGCAGTTCTTC. It specifies CASSLFSQGYEQFF. The rearrangement links TRBV7-3 to TRBJ2-1; 7 nucleotides agree with TRBD1. Germline V gives CDR1 SGHTA, CDR2 FQGTGA. Trimming cost V 2 bases and J 8 bases; bases outside gene matches: 6. The CDR3 is made up of 14 amino acids.